Listed below are T cell receptor beta chains from one sample, sequenced in a study of T cell responses to AZD1222 COVID-19 vaccine. Repertoires were generated with immunoSEQ multiplex PCR, while TCRdb's copy carries only in-frame clones and drops some. The sample includes some 150,000 clones, about 88% of them seen just once. This sample comprised peripheral blood, obtained on day 0 of AZD1222 vaccination. The receptors here all came from an adult in good health. CDR3s include the opening cysteine and the closing phenylalanine or tryptophan. A D gene is named only where the DNA matches it firmly.

J gene: TRBJ2-3
D gene: TRBD2
V gene: TRBV7-3
CDR3 DNA: TGTGCCAGCAGCTTACTGCCCTCAGCGGGGACAGATACGCAGTATTTT
CDR3 protein: CASSLLPSAGTDTQYF

J gene: TRBJ2-2
D gene: TRBD1
V gene: TRBV28
CDR3 DNA: TGTGCCAGCAGCTCGGCCGGGACAGGGACCGGGGAGCTGTTTTTT
CDR3 protein: CASSSAGTGTGELFF

J gene: TRBJ1-3
D gene: NA
V gene: TRBV7-2
CDR3 DNA: TGTGCCAGCAGCCATCCTAGGAGGGGAAACACCATATATTTT
CDR3 protein: CASSHPRRGNTIYF

J gene: TRBJ1-5
D gene: NA
V gene: TRBV6-2/TRBV6-3
CDR3 DNA: TGTGCCAGCAGTTACACCACCTGGGGGCAGCCCCAGCATTTT
CDR3 protein: CASSYTTWGQPQHF

J gene: TRBJ2-1
D gene: NA
V gene: TRBV18
CDR3 DNA: TGTGCCAGCTCACCCGTAACAGGGACCCGCACCTACAATGAGCAGTTCTTC
CDR3 protein: CASSPVTGTRTYNEQFF

J gene: TRBJ1-6
D gene: NA
V gene: TRBV5-1
CDR3 DNA: TGCGCCAGCAGCTTCCACAGGCCAGACTATAATTCACCCCTCCACTTT
CDR3 protein: CASSFHRPDYNSPLHF

J gene: TRBJ1-4
D gene: TRBD1
V gene: TRBV4-1
CDR3 DNA: TGCGCCAGCAGCCAATCCGGGACAGGAAATGAAAAACTGTTTTTT
CDR3 protein: CASSQSGTGNEKLFF

J gene: TRBJ2-3
D gene: NA
V gene: TRBV5-4
CDR3 DNA: TGTGCCAGCAGCTTGGGGAGTTTGGTCGGCACAGATACGCAGTATTTT
CDR3 protein: CASSLGSLVGTDTQYF

J gene: TRBJ2-3
D gene: TRBD2
V gene: TRBV7-3
CDR3 DNA: TGTGCCAGCAGGCGACTAGCGGGAGACACAGATACGCAGTATTTT
CDR3 protein: CASRRLAGDTDTQYF

J gene: TRBJ2-7
D gene: NA
V gene: TRBV3-1/TRBV3-2
CDR3 DNA: TGTGCCAGCAGCCAAGTATATGACAGTCCCTACGAGCAGTACTTC
CDR3 protein: CASSQVYDSPYEQYF

J gene: TRBJ1-5
D gene: NA
V gene: TRBV5-1
CDR3 DNA: TGCGCCAGCAGCTTGGGCCCTAGCAATCAGCCCCAGCATTTT
CDR3 protein: CASSLGPSNQPQHF

J gene: TRBJ1-3
D gene: NA
V gene: TRBV2
CDR3 DNA: TGTGCCAGCAGTGCAGGGATCTCTGGAAACACCATATATTTT
CDR3 protein: CASSAGISGNTIYF

J gene: TRBJ1-1
D gene: TRBD1
V gene: TRBV19
CDR3 DNA: TGTGCCAGTAGTGATTGGCGCTTAGGGGGCAGACGTACTGAAGCTTTCTTT
CDR3 protein: CASSDWRLGGRRTEAFF

J gene: TRBJ1-6
D gene: NA
V gene: TRBV4-2
CDR3 DNA: TGTGCCAGCAGCCAAGGTGTTTATAATTCACCCCTCCACTTT
CDR3 protein: CASSQGVYNSPLHF

J gene: TRBJ2-7
D gene: TRBD1
V gene: TRBV19
CDR3 DNA: TGTGCCAGTAGTTCACACAGGGGTTACGAGCAGTACTTC
CDR3 protein: CASSSHRGYEQYF

J gene: TRBJ1-3
D gene: NA
V gene: TRBV20-1
CDR3 DNA: TGCAGTGCTAGTCTGGATAGCTCTGGAAACACCATATATTTT
CDR3 protein: CSASLDSSGNTIYF

J gene: TRBJ1-6
D gene: TRBD1
V gene: TRBV11-2
CDR3 DNA: TGTGCCAGCAGCTCTGGACAGGGGCCCTATAATTCACCCCTCCACTTT
CDR3 protein: CASSSGQGPYNSPLHF